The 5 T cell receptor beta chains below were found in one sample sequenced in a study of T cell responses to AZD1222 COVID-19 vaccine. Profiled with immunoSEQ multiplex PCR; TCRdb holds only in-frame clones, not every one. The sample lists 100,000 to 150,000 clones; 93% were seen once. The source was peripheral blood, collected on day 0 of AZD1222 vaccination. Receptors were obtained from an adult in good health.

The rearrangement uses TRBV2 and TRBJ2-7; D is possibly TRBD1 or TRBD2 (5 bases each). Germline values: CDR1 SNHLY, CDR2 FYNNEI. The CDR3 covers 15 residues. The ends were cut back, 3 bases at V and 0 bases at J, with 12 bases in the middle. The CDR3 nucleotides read TGTGCCAGCAGTGAGGGGGTCCTTTCCTCCTACGAGCAGTACTTC. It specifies CASSEGVLSSYEQYF.

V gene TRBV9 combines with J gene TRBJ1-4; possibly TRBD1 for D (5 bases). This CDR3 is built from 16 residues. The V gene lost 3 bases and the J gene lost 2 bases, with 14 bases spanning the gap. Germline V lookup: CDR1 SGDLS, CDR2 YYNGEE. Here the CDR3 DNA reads TGTGCCAGCAGCGAAGGGACGGGGGAGACTAATGAAAAACTGTTTTTT. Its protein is CASSEGTGETNEKLFF.

CDR3 bases: TGTGCCAGCAGTTTCTCTGGGGGCGAGAATGAGCAGTTCTTC. Translated: CASSFSGGENEQFF. The gene calls are TRBV28 and TRBJ2-1, with D possibly being TRBD1 (6 bases). The CDR3 spans 14 residues. The V end lost 3 bases, the J end lost 7 bases, and 13 bases lay between the germline ends. Germline CDR1 and CDR2: MDHEN and SYDVKM.

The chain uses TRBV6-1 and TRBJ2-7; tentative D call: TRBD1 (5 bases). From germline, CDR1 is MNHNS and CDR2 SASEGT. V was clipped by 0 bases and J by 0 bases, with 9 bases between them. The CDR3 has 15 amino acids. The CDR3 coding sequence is TGTGCCAGCAGTGAAGCGTTCCAGGGCTCCTACGAGCAGTACTTC. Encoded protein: CASSEAFQGSYEQYF.

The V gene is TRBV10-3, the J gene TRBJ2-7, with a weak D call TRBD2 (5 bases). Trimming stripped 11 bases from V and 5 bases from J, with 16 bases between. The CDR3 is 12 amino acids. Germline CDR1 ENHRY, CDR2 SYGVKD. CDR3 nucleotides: TGTGCCGCCCAGGACTCCCCAAACGAGCAGTACTTC. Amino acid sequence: CAAQDSPNEQYF.